Below, 15 T cell receptor beta chains from the same sample are listed, as sequenced in a study of shared clonotypes between healthy human individuals. Produced via immunoSEQ multiplex PCR; TCRdb's table is partial and in-frame only. Among about 610,000 clones, roughly 95% were seen once, and the ten largest hold roughly 0.12%. Terminally differentiated effector memory CD45RA+ cells were excluded by CCR7 positive selection of CD45RO-negative cells. The sequenced sample consisted of naive CD8+ T cells sorted from blood. The source is a woman aged 25 to 45 in good health.

With regard to this clone: Other DNA sequences of this sample code for an identical CDR3. This chain joins TRBV7-9 and TRBJ2-6; unclear D gene. CDR1 and CDR2 (germline): SEHNR, FQNEAQ (reference sequence). CDR3 length: 14 amino acids. Trimming cost V 1 base and J 3 bases, with 4 bases left between them. For the CDR3, the DNA is TGTGCCAGCAGCTTAGTGCTTGGGGCCAACGTCCTGACTTTC. As protein: CASSLVLGANVLTF.

The chain has TRBV7-9 and TRBJ2-7, with 7 bases that match TRBD2. CDR3 length: 15 residues. The germline CDR1 and CDR2 sequences are SEHNR and FQNEAQ (reference sequence). V lost 0 bases to trimming and J lost 7 bases; unmatched junction nucleotides: 9. CDR3 sequence reads: CASSLAGGPVEEQYF. The CDR3 region has the DNA TGTGCCAGCAGCTTAGCGGGAGGGCCTGTCGAAGAGCAGTACTTC.

The chain recombines TRBV7-9 with TRBJ2-4; 7 bases line up with TRBD2. The CDR3 runs 16 residues. J gave up 6 bases and V 5 bases, and 13 bases lay outside the gene matches. Germline V gene lookup returns CDR1 SEHNR and CDR2 FQNEAQ (reference sequence). The CDR3 protein is CASSRAAGALGNIQYF. CDR3 nucleotides: TGTGCCAGCAGCCGAGCGGCGGGAGCGTTGGGAAACATTCAGTACTTC.

The V and J genes are TRBV4-1 and TRBJ1-2; tentative D call: TRBD1 (6 bases). Germline V gives CDR1 MGHRA, CDR2 YSYEKL. V gave up 0 bases and J gave up 2 bases, with 10 bases separating them. This CDR3 spans 15 amino acids. As DNA, the CDR3 is TGCGCCAGCAGCCAAGACAGGGGCGGGAACTATGGCTACACCTTC. Its protein product is CASSQDRGGNYGYTF.

The V gene is TRBV13, the J gene TRBJ2-5; 11 bases fit TRBD2. The V gene's germline CDR1 is PRHDT and CDR2 FYEKMQ (reference sequence). Trimming at V came to 3 bases and at J to 11 bases, leaving 11 bases not matched to a gene. The CDR3 covers 15 residues. CDR3 residues: CASSFLAGGPQVQYF. The CDR3 DNA reads TGTGCCAGCAGCTTCTTAGCGGGAGGGCCGCAGGTTCAGTACTTC.

The chain employs TRBV28 and TRBJ1-2; D is ambiguous. Germline CDR1 reads MDHEN; CDR2 reads SYDVKM. The CDR3 loop spans 13 amino acids. V was cut by 8 bases and J by 7 bases, with 17 bases left in between. CDR3 loop: CASRSRASPGYTF. The CDR3 nucleotides are TGTGCCAGCCGTTCGAGGGCGTCACCTGGCTACACCTTC.

The chain links TRBV7-9 to TRBJ2-1; 9 bases match TRBD2. The junction had 13 bases not matched to a gene; V was cut back by 3 bases and J by 1 base. The CDR3 extends over 19 amino acids. Germline CDR1 reads SEHNR; CDR2 reads FQNEAQ (reference sequence). For the CDR3, the DNA is TGTGCCAGCAGCTTTAATGTTCGCGGGAGGGTCCGTTCCTACAATGAGCAGTTCTTC. Protein product: CASSFNVRGRVRSYNEQFF.

The gene calls are TRBV19 and TRBJ2-1; 12 nucleotides align to TRBD2. Unmatched junction bases numbered 5, after V lost 3 bases and J lost 8 bases. Germline V CDR1 and CDR2: LNHDA, SQIVND (reference sequence). The CDR3 extends over 15 amino acids. The CDR3 region is CASSIGLAGFYEQFF. Here the CDR3 DNA reads TGTGCCAGTAGTATCGGACTAGCGGGATTCTATGAGCAGTTCTTC.

The V and J genes are TRBV27 and TRBJ1-5; 8 positions match TRBD1. CDR1 is MNHEY, CDR2 SMNVEV, per germline (reference sequence). CDR3 length equals 13 residues. V shed 6 bases, J shed 5 bases, and the junction held 3 bases outside the gene matches. The CDR3 here is CASSQDRDQPQHF. In nucleotides, the CDR3 is TGTGCCAGCAGCCAGGACAGGGATCAGCCCCAGCATTTT.

The chain combines TRBV5-1 with TRBJ1-1, with D unresolved. The length of the CDR3 is 15 residues. V was cut by 3 bases and J by 4 bases, with 16 bases left in between. Per the germline V gene, CDR1 is SGHRS and CDR2 is YFSETQ. In DNA form, the CDR3 reads TGCGCCAGCAGCTCAGCGGAGGACGCCCTCACTGAAGCTTTCTTT. Amino acids: CASSSAEDALTEAFF.

The chain employs TRBV9 and TRBJ2-3; 10 nucleotides match TRBD2. Germline CDR1 is SGDLS and CDR2 is YYNGEE. This CDR3 has 15 residues. The V segment lost 5 bases and the J segment 4 bases; nucleotides outside the gene matches: 7. The CDR3 DNA reads TGTGCCAGCAGTTTCAGCGGGAGGGATTCAGATACGCAGTATTTT. Its translation: CASSFSGRDSDTQYF.

This chain joins TRBV5-4 and TRBJ1-1; D is ambiguous. The CDR3 extends over 12 amino acids. Trimming removed 1 base at V and 7 bases at J, with 8 bases between. The germline V gene encodes CDR1 SGHNT and CDR2 YYREEE (reference sequence). In nucleotides, the CDR3 is TGTGCCAGCAGCTTGCCCGTGGGTGAAGCTTTCTTT. Amino acids: CASSLPVGEAFF. Full variable domain (remainder filled in from reference TRBV5-4 and TRBJ1-1): ETGVTQSPTHLIKTRGQQVTLRCSSQSGHNTVSWYQQALGQGPQFIFQYYREEENGRGNFPPRFSGLQFPNYSSELNVNALELDDSALYLCASSLPVGEAFFGQGTRLTVV.

This sequence joins TRBV4-1 and TRBJ2-7; D is uncertain. The germline CDR1 and CDR2 sequences are MGHRA and YSYEKL. The V end was cut by 1 base, the J end by 0 bases, with 7 bases between. The CDR3 extends over 14 amino acids. The CDR3 coding sequence is TGCGCCAGCAGCCAAGTTATTAACTCCTACGAGCAGTACTTC. It translates to CASSQVINSYEQYF.

The J gene is TRBJ2-6, the V gene TRBV15; 9 bases map to TRBD2. The germline V gene has CDR1 LNHNV and CDR2 YYDKDF (reference sequence). J lost 3 bases, V lost 0 bases, and 9 bases had no gene match. This CDR3 has 19 amino acids. CDR3 sequence: CATSREFGSGSGGANVLTF. The CDR3 DNA follows: TGTGCCACCAGCAGAGAATTCGGTAGCGGGAGTGGTGGGGCCAACGTCCTGACTTTC.

Notes on this clone: Additional DNA sequences in this sample encode the identical CDR3. The chain employs TRBV6-5 and TRBJ2-7, with a weak D call TRBD1 (7 bases). From germline, CDR1 is MNHEY and CDR2 SVGAGI. The CDR3 runs to 14 residues. V lost 3 bases, J lost 1 base, and 10 bases lay in between. The CDR3 nucleotides are TGTGCCAGCAGTTATGCGGGACAGTCCTACGAGCAGTACTTC. Its protein is CASSYAGQSYEQYF.